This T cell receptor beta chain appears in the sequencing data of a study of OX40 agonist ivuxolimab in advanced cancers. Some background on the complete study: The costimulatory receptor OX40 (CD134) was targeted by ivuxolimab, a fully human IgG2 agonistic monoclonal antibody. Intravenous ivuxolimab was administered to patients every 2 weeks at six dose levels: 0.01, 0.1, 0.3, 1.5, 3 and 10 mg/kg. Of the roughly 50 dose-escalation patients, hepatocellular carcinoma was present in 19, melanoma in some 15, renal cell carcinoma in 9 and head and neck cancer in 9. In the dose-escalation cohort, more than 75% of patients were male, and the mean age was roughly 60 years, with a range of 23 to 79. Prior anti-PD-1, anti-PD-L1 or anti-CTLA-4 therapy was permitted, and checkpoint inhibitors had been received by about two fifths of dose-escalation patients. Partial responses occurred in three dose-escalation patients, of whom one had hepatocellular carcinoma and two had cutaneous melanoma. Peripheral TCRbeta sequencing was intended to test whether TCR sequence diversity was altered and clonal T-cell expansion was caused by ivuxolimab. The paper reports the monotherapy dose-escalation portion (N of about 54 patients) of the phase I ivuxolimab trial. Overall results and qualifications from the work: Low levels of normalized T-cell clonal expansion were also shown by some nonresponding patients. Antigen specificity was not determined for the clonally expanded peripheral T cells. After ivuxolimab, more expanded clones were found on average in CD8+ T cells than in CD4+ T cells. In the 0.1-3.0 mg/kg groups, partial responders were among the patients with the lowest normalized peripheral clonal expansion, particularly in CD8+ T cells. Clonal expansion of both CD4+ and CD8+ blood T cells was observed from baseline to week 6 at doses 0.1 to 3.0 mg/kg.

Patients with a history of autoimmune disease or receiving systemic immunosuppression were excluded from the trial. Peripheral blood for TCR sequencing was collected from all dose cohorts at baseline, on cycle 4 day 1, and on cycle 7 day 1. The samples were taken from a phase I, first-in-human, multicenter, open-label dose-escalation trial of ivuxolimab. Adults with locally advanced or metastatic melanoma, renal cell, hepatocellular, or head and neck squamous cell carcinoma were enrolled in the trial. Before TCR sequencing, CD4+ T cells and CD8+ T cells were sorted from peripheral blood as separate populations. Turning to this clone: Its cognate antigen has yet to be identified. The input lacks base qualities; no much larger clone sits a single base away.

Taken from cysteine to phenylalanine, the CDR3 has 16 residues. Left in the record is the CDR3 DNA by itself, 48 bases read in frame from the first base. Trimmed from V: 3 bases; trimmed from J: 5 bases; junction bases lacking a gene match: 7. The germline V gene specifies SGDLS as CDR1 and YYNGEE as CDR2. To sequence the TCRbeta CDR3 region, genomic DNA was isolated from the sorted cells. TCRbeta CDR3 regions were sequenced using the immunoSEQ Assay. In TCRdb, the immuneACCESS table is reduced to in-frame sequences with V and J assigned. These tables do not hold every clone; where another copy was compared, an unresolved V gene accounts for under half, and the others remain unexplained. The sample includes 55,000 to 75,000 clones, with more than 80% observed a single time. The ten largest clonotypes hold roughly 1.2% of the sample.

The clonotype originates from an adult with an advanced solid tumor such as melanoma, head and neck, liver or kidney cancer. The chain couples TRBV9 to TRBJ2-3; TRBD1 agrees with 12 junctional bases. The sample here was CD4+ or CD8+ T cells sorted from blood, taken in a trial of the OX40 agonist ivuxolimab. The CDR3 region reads CASSAGTGGWEDTQYF. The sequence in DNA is TGTGCCAGCAGCGCTGGGACAGGGGGCTGGGAAGATACGCAGTATTTT.